A selection of T cell receptor beta chains follows, all from one sample in a study of follicular helper T cells after annual influenza vaccination. Method: immunoSEQ multiplex PCR; TCRdb's copy keeps in-frame clones and lacks some. The repertoire holds 15,000 or so clones, approximately 84% seen once, with about 1.3% in the top ten. Here the sequenced sample was CXCR5+ CD38- circulating T follicular helper cells from blood, taken 7 days after influenza vaccination. These receptors came from an adult who received the influenza vaccine. Both conserved end residues are part of each CDR3. D genes are given only for firm matches. The size entry is marked missing in some rows and otherwise reads once, few, many or a size class.

cdr3_aa: CASSLVRQGVTSYEQYF
cdr3_nt: TGCGCCAGCAGCTTGGTTCGACAGGGAGTTACCTCCTACGAGCAGTACTTC
d_call: TRBD1
v_call: TRBV5-1
j_call: TRBJ2-7
clone_size: .

cdr3_aa: CASSFRDRADYEQYF
cdr3_nt: TGTGCCAGCAGCTTCCGGGACAGAGCTGACTACGAGCAGTACTTC
d_call: TRBD1
v_call: TRBV5-8
j_call: TRBJ2-7
clone_size: .

cdr3_aa: CAISPALNTRADTQYF
cdr3_nt: TGTGCCATCTCCCCGGCCCTCAACACGAGGGCAGATACGCAGTATTTT
d_call: .
v_call: TRBV10-3
j_call: TRBJ2-3
clone_size: .

cdr3_aa: CASSLFQGDVEAFF
cdr3_nt: TGTGCCAGCAGCTTATTTCAGGGGGATGTTGAAGCTTTCTTT
d_call: TRBD1
v_call: TRBV7-9
j_call: TRBJ1-1
clone_size: .

cdr3_aa: CASSPFESTQYF
cdr3_nt: TGTGCCAGCAGCCCCTTTGAAAGCACGCAGTATTTT
d_call: .
v_call: TRBV13
j_call: TRBJ2-3
clone_size: once

cdr3_aa: CASSIVGSGVQPQHF
cdr3_nt: TGTGCCAGTAGTATAGTGGGTTCAGGGGTTCAGCCCCAGCATTTT
d_call: .
v_call: TRBV19
j_call: TRBJ1-5
clone_size: once

cdr3_aa: CATSRRQNTEAFF
cdr3_nt: TGTGCCACCAGCCGACGACAGAACACTGAAGCTTTCTTT
d_call: .
v_call: TRBV15
j_call: TRBJ1-1
clone_size: .

cdr3_aa: CAISESSETQYF
cdr3_nt: TGTGCCATCAGTGAGTCCTCAGAGACCCAGTACTTC
d_call: .
v_call: TRBV10-3
j_call: TRBJ2-5
clone_size: .

cdr3_aa: CASSFDRSHTEAFF
cdr3_nt: TGTGCCAGCAGCTTCGACAGGAGCCACACTGAAGCTTTCTTT
d_call: .
v_call: TRBV7-9
j_call: TRBJ1-1
clone_size: .

cdr3_aa: CASSLGGGTGLNTGELFF
cdr3_nt: TGTGCCAGCAGTTTGGGGGGAGGGACAGGACTTAACACCGGGGAGCTGTTTTTT
d_call: .
v_call: TRBV28
j_call: TRBJ2-2
clone_size: .

cdr3_aa: CASSHRPLAGDSGELFF
cdr3_nt: TGTGCCAGCAGTCACCGGCCACTAGCGGGAGATTCCGGGGAGCTGTTTTTT
d_call: TRBD2
v_call: TRBV28
j_call: TRBJ2-2
clone_size: .

cdr3_aa: CASSVQRGDNEQFF
cdr3_nt: TGTGCCAGCAGTGTCCAGCGGGGGGACAATGAGCAGTTCTTC
d_call: TRBD2
v_call: TRBV6-1
j_call: TRBJ2-1
clone_size: .

cdr3_aa: CASSSHPGGSGNTIYF
cdr3_nt: TGTGCCAGCAGCTCCCACCCAGGGGGGTCAGGAAACACCATATATTTT
d_call: TRBD1
v_call: TRBV4-2
j_call: TRBJ1-3
clone_size: .